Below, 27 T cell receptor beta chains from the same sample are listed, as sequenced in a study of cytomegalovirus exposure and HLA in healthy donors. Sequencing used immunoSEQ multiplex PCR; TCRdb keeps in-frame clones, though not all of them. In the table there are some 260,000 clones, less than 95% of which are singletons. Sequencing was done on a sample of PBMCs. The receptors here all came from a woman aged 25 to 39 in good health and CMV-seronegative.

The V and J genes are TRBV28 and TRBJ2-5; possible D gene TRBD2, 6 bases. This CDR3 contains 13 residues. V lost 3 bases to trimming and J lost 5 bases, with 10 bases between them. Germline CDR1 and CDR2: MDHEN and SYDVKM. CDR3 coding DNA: TGTGCCAGCAGTTTGGCGGGATGGGAGACCCAGTACTTC. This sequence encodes CASSLAGWETQYF.

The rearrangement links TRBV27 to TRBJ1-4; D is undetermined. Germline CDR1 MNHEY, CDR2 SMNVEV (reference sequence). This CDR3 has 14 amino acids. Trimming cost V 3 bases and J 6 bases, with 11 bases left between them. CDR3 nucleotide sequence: TGTGCCAGCAGTTTGACGGCAGACGATGAAAAACTGTTTTTT. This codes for CASSLTADDEKLFF.

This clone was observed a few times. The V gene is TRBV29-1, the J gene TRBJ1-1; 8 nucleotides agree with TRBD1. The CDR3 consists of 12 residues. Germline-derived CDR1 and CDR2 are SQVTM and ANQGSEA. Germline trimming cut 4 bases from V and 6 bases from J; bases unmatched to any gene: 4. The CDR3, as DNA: TGCAGCGTTGTGACAGGGGCCGCTGAAGCTTTCTTT. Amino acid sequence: CSVVTGAAEAFF.

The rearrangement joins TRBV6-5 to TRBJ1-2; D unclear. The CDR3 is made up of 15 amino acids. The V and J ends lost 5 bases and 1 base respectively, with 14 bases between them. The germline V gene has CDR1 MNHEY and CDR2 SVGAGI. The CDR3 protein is CASSRTRNLNYGYTF. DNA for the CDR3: TGTGCCAGCAGTAGAACACGGAACCTTAACTATGGCTACACCTTC.

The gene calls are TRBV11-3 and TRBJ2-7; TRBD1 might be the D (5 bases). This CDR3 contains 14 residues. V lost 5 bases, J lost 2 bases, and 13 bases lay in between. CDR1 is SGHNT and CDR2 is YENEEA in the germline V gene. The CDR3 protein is CASSQVGLPYEQYF. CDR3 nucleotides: TGTGCCAGCAGCCAGGTGGGGCTACCCTACGAGCAGTACTTC.

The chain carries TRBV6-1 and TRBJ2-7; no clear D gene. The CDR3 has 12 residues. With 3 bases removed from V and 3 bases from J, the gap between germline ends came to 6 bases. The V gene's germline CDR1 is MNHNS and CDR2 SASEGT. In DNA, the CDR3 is TGTGCCAGCAGTGACTACAACTACGAGCAGTACTTC. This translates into CASSDYNYEQYF.

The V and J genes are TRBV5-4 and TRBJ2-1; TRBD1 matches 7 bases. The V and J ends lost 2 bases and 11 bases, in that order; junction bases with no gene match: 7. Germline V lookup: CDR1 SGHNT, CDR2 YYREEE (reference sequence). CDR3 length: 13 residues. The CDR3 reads CASSFGQDQKQFF. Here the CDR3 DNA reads TGTGCCAGCAGCTTCGGACAGGACCAAAAGCAGTTCTTC. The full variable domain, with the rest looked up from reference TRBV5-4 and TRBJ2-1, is ETGVTQSPTHLIKTRGQQVTLRCSSQSGHNTVSWYQQALGQGPQFIFQYYREEENGRGNFPPRFSGLQFPNYSSELNVNALELDDSALYLCASSFGQDQKQFFGPGTRLTVL.

DNA for the CDR3: TGTGCCAGCAGTAAGCGGGAGGGGATGTACGAGCAGTACTTC. This translates into CASSKREGMYEQYF. This chain connects TRBV2 to TRBJ2-7; 10 nucleotides line up with TRBD2. The trim removed 5 bases at V and 4 bases at J, leaving 5 bases unmatched. CDR1 is SNHLY, CDR2 FYNNEI, per germline. This CDR3 is 14 amino acids long.

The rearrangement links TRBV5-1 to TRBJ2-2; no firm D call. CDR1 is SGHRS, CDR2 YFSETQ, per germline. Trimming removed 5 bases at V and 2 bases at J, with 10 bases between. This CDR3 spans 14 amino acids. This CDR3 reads CASRIQRNTGELFF. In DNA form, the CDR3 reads TGCGCCAGCAGGATCCAAAGAAACACCGGGGAGCTGTTTTTT.

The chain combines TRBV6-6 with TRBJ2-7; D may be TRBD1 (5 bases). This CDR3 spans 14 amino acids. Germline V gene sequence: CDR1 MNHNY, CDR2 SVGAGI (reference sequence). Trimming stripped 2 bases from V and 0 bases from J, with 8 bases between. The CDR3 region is CASSYKGYSYEQYF. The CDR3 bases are TGTGCCAGCAGTTACAAGGGGTACTCCTACGAGCAGTACTTC.

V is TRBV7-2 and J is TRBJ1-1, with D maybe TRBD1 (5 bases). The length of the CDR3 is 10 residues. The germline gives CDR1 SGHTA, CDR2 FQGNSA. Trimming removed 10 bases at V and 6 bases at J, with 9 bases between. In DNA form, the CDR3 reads TGTGCCACCGAGGGGCCTGAAGCTTTCTTT. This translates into CATEGPEAFF.

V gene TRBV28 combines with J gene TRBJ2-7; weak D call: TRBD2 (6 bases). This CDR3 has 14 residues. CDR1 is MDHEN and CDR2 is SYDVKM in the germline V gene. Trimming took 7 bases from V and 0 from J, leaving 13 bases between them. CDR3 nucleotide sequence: TGTGCCAGCACCATTAGCGGAAGCTCCTACGAGCAGTACTTC. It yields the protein CASTISGSSYEQYF.

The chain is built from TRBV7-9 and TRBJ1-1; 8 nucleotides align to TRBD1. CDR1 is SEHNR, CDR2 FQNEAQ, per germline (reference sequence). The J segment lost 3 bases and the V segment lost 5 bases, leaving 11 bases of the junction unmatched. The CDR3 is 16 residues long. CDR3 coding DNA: TGTGCCAGCAGCGGAAATGTGGCGACAGGGGACACTGAAGCTTTCTTT. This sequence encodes CASSGNVATGDTEAFF.

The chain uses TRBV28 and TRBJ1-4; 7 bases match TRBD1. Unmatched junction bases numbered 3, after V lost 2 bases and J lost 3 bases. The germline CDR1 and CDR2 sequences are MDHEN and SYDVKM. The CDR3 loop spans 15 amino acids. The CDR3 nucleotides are TGTGCCAGCAGTTTAGGGACAGCAGCTAATGAAAAACTGTTTTTT. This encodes CASSLGTAANEKLFF.

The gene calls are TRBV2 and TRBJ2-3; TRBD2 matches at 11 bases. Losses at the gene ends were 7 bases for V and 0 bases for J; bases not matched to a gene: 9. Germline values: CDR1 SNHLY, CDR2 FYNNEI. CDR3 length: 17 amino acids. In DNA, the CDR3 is TGTGCCAGCATTCTTCGGGTAGCGGGAGGGAGCACAGATACGCAGTATTTT. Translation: CASILRVAGGSTDTQYF. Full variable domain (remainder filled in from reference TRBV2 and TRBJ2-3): EPEVTQTPSHQVTQMGQEVILRCVPISNHLYFYWYRQILGQKVEFLVSFYNNEISEKSEIFDDQFSVERPDGSNFTLKIRSTKLEDSAMYFCASILRVAGGSTDTQYFGPGTRLTVL.

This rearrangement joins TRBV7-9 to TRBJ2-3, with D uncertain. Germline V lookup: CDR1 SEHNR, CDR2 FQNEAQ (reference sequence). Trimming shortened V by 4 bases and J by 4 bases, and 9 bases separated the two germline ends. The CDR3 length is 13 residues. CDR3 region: CASSSPGSDTQYF. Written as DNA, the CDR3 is TGTGCCAGCAGCTCTCCGGGTTCAGATACGCAGTATTTT.

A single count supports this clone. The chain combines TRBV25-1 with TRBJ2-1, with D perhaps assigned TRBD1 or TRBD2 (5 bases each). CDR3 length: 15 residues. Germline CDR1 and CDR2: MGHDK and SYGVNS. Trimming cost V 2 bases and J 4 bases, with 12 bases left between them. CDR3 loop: CASSEDRDGYNEQFF. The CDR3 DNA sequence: TGTGCCAGCAGTGAAGACCGGGACGGATACAATGAGCAGTTCTTC. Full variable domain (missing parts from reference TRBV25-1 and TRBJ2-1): EADIYQTPRYLVIGTGKKITLECSQTMGHDKMYWYQQDPGMELHLIHYSYGVNSTEKGDLSSESTVSRIRTEHFPLTLESARPSHTSQYLCASSEDRDGYNEQFFGPGTRLTVL.

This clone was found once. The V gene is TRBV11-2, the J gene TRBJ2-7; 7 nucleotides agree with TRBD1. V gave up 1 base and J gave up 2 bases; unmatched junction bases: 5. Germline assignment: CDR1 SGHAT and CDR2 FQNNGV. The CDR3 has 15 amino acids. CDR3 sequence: CASSLVVGQTYEQYF. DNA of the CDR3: TGTGCCAGCAGCTTAGTTGTGGGACAGACCTACGAGCAGTACTTC.

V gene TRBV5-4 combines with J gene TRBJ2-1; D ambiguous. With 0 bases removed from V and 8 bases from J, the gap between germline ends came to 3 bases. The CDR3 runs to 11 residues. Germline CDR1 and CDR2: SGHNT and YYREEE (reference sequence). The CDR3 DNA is TGTGCCAGCAGCTTGGTTGATGAGCAGTTCTTC. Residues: CASSLVDEQFF.

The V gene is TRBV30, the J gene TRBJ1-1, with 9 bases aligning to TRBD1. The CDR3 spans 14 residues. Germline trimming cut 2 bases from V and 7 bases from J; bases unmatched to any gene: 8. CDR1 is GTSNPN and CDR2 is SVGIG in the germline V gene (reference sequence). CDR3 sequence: CAWSLTGGLDEAFF. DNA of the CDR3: TGTGCCTGGAGTCTGACAGGGGGATTAGATGAAGCTTTCTTT.

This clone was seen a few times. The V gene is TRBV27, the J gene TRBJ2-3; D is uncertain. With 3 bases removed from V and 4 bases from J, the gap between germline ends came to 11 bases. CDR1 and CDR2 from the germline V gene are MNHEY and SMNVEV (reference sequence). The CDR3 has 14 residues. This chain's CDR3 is CASSFMSGADTQYF. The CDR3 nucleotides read TGTGCCAGCAGTTTTATGAGTGGGGCAGATACGCAGTATTTT.

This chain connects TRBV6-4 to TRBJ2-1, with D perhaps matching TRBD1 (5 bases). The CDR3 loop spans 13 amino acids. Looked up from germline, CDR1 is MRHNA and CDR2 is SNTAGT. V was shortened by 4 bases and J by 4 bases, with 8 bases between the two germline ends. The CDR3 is CASSVDKYNEQFF. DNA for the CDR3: TGTGCCAGCAGTGTGGACAAATACAATGAGCAGTTCTTC.

CDR3 nucleotides: TGCGCCAGCAGGTCAGACGGGCTCTCGGCGAACACCATATATTTT. Its translation is CASRSDGLSANTIYF. The chain employs TRBV5-1 and TRBJ1-3; no firm D call. There are 15 residues in the CDR3. V was cut by 5 bases and J by 7 bases, with 19 bases left in between. Germline V gene data show CDR1 as SGHRS and CDR2 as YFSETQ.

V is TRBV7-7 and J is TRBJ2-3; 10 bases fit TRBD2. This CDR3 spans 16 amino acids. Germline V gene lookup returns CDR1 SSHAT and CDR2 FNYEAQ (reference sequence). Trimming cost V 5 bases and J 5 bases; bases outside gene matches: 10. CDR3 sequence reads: CASSPQLAGAGDTQYF. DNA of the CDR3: TGTGCCAGCAGCCCCCAGCTAGCGGGAGCAGGAGATACGCAGTATTTT.

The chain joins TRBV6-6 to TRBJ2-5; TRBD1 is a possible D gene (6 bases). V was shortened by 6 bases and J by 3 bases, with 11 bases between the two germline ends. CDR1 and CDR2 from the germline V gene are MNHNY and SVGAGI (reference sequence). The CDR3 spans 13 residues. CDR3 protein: CASRESGEETQYF. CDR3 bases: TGTGCCAGCAGGGAATCAGGGGAAGAGACCCAGTACTTC.

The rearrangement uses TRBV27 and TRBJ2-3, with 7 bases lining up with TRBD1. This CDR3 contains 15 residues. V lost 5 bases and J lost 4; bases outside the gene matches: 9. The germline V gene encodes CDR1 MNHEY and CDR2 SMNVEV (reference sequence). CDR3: CASSPRQGLADTQYF. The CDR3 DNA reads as TGTGCCAGCAGTCCCAGACAGGGATTGGCAGATACGCAGTATTTT.

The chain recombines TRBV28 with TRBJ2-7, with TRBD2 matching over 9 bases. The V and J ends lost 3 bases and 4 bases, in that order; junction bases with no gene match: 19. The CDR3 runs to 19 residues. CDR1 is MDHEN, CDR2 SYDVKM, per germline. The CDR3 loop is CASSLTATSGYLPIYEQYF. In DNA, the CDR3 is TGTGCCAGCAGTTTGACGGCTACTAGCGGGTACCTACCCATTTACGAGCAGTACTTC. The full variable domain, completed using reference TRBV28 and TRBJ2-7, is DVKVTQSSRYLVKRTGEKVFLECVQDMDHENMFWYRQDPGLGLRLIYFSYDVKMKEKGDIPEGYSVSREKKERFSLILESASTNQTSMYLCASSLTATSGYLPIYEQYFGPGTRLTVT.